This entry lists 29 T cell receptor beta chains sequenced from one sample in a study of blood T cell repertoires in COVID-19. TCRdb's table, derived via immunoSEQ multiplex PCR, lists solely in-frame clones and lacks some. The sample contains roughly 100,000 clones, around 87% of which appear only once. Sequencing used peripheral blood. These receptors came from a human donor in a cohort sampled during active COVID-19.

This sequence joins TRBV27 and TRBJ1-1, with D possibly being TRBD1 (5 bases). Trimming left V 8 bases short and J 5 bases short, with 18 bases between. The CDR3 is 14 amino acids. The germline CDR1 and CDR2 sequences are MNHEY and SMNVEV (reference sequence). In DNA, the CDR3 is TGTGCCAGCGTAGTTACAGCGGGGGGGACTGAAGCTTTCTTT. It specifies CASVVTAGGTEAFF.

The V call is TRBV14, the J call TRBJ1-1; 7 bases line up with TRBD1. The germline gives CDR1 SGHDN, CDR2 FVKESK. The CDR3 extends over 15 amino acids. With V trimmed by 1 base and J by 5 bases, 7 bases remained unmatched. The CDR3 region is CASSQAKGAGTEAFF. The CDR3 DNA follows: TGTGCCAGCAGCCAAGCAAAGGGGGCCGGGACTGAAGCTTTCTTT.

The chain joins TRBV28 to TRBJ1-5; 9 bases are shared with TRBD1. The CDR3 totals 14 residues. Germline V gene sequence: CDR1 MDHEN, CDR2 SYDVKM. The V gene end was trimmed by 5 bases and the J gene end by 6 bases; junction bases not matched to a gene: 5. The CDR3 sequence is CASSGGQGVQPQHF. The CDR3 DNA sequence: TGTGCCAGCAGTGGGGGACAGGGAGTTCAGCCCCAGCATTTT.

The chain couples TRBV27 to TRBJ2-2, with 11 positions matching TRBD1. The ends lost 7 bases at V and 5 bases at J; junction bases unmatched: 12. The CDR3 extends over 17 amino acids. Germline V gene data show CDR1 as MNHEY and CDR2 as SMNVEV (reference sequence). This chain's CDR3 is CASTLLRTGGRTGELFF. DNA for the CDR3: TGTGCCAGCACCTTGCTCCGGACAGGGGGCCGGACCGGGGAGCTGTTTTTT.

The chain carries TRBV20-1 and TRBJ2-5; D is undetermined. Germline V gene lookup returns CDR1 DFQATT and CDR2 SNEGSKA (reference sequence). V was cut by 5 bases and J by 5 bases, with 24 bases left in between. The CDR3 runs 16 residues. The CDR3 coding sequence is TGCAGTGCTTGTGCAAGAGTCTCAGGTGGCTTGGAGACCCAGTACTTC. Its translation is CSACARVSGGLETQYF.

V and J are TRBV18 and TRBJ1-2; 8 bases match TRBD1. This CDR3 region has 16 residues. Germline values: CDR1 KGHSH, CDR2 LQKENI. Trimming took 5 bases from V and 1 from J; bases not matched to a gene: 9. CDR3 sequence (DNA): TGTGCCAGCTCAGAAGGGACAGGCGGATTTAACTATGGCTACACCTTC. Protein sequence: CASSEGTGGFNYGYTF.

The rearrangement joins TRBV2 to TRBJ2-1; no reliable D call. The CDR3 covers 13 residues. The germline CDR1 and CDR2 sequences are SNHLY and FYNNEI. The V gene lost 2 bases and the J gene lost 5 bases, with 7 bases spanning the gap. In DNA, the CDR3 is TGTGCCAGCAGTGAATGGGCAGACAATGAGCAGTTCTTC. Translating gives CASSEWADNEQFF.

The chain carries TRBV7-2 and TRBJ2-3; 12 bases align to TRBD1. Germline lookup yields CDR1 SGHTA and CDR2 FQGNSA. Unmatched junction bases numbered 2, after V lost 0 bases and J lost 4 bases. The CDR3 length is 16 residues. The CDR3 region is CASSLAGTGGADTQYF. The CDR3 DNA sequence: TGTGCCAGCAGCTTAGCCGGGACAGGGGGCGCAGATACGCAGTATTTT.

The V call is TRBV5-6, the J call TRBJ2-3; 9 bases fit TRBD1. Germline CDR1 SGHDT, CDR2 YYEEEE. V was clipped by 2 bases and J by 5 bases; unmatched bases: 6. The CDR3 length is 15 residues. CDR3: CASSLSGQGEDTQYF. In DNA form, the CDR3 reads TGTGCCAGCAGCTTATCGGGACAGGGCGAAGATACGCAGTATTTT.

CDR3 sequence: CASSSTLAFGEQYF. The CDR3 nucleotides are TGTGCCAGTAGTTCCACCCTAGCTTTCGGCGAGCAGTACTTC. This chain connects TRBV19 to TRBJ2-7, with a possible D match to TRBD2 (5 bases). Trimming took 5 bases from V and 6 from J, leaving 17 bases between them. Per the germline V gene, CDR1 is LNHDA and CDR2 is SQIVND (reference sequence). This CDR3 has 14 amino acids.

The chain is built from TRBV29-1 and TRBJ2-7; 7 bases align to TRBD1. V shed 5 bases and J 0 bases; nucleotides not matched to a gene: 7. Germline V gene sequence: CDR1 SQVTM, CDR2 ANQGSEA. This CDR3 comprises 14 residues. The CDR3 bases are TGCAGCGTTCCAGGGGCAGGGGGCTCCTACGAGCAGTACTTC. Protein product: CSVPGAGGSYEQYF.

The genes are TRBV27 and TRBJ2-7; 7 nucleotides line up with TRBD2. The V gene end was trimmed by 3 bases and the J gene end by 2 bases; junction bases not matched to a gene: 19. This CDR3 has 19 amino acids. Germline loops: CDR1 MNHEY, CDR2 SMNVEV (reference sequence). CDR3 residues: CASSLGQRQPSGATYEQYF. Written as DNA, the CDR3 is TGTGCCAGCAGTTTGGGGCAGCGTCAACCAAGCGGGGCAACCTACGAGCAGTACTTC.

The chain couples TRBV27 to TRBJ2-7; D is possibly TRBD1 (5 bases). Germline lookup yields CDR1 MNHEY and CDR2 SMNVEV (reference sequence). The V and J ends lost 3 bases and 2 bases respectively, with 14 bases between them. The CDR3 spans 15 residues. CDR3 region: CASSFGTTATYEQYF. CDR3 coding DNA: TGTGCCAGCAGTTTCGGCACGACAGCTACCTACGAGCAGTACTTC.

The chain links TRBV9 to TRBJ1-1; D may be TRBD1 (5 bases). Germline CDR1 reads SGDLS; CDR2 reads YYNGEE. The CDR3 runs 15 residues. V was clipped by 3 bases and J by 0 bases, with 12 bases between them. CDR3 coding DNA: TGTGCCAGCAGCGCTAGACAGACAGTGAACACTGAAGCTTTCTTT. Protein product: CASSARQTVNTEAFF.

The chain carries TRBV6-6 and TRBJ2-5; TRBD1 matches 9 bases. The CDR3 consists of 16 residues. Germline loops: CDR1 MNHNY, CDR2 SVGAGI (reference sequence). Unmatched junction bases numbered 11, after V lost 6 bases and J lost 3 bases. The CDR3 DNA reads TGTGCCAGCAGGCCACGGGGGGACAGGGTCAAAGAGACCCAGTACTTC. Protein sequence: CASRPRGDRVKETQYF.

The rearrangement joins TRBV24-1 to TRBJ2-1; 13 bases align to TRBD2. The V segment lost 5 bases and the J segment 9 bases; nucleotides outside the gene matches: 6. The CDR3 has 15 amino acids. CDR1 KGHDR and CDR2 SFDVKD come from the germline V gene. The CDR3 bases are TGTGCCACCAGTGGAGGACTAGCGGGAGTGGGTGAGCAGTTCTTC. It is translated as CATSGGLAGVGEQFF.

The rearrangement joins TRBV2 to TRBJ2-1; perhaps TRBD2 as D (6 bases). In germline, CDR1 is SNHLY, CDR2 FYNNEI. The CDR3 has 14 residues. The V end was cut by 1 base, the J end by 7 bases, with 11 bases between. The CDR3 DNA is TGTGCCAGCAGTGAAGGCCGAGGGAGGAATGAGCAGTTCTTC. Translated: CASSEGRGRNEQFF.

This sequence joins TRBV5-6 and TRBJ1-5, with D tentatively TRBD1 (5 bases). V was pared by 3 bases and J by 3 bases, with 19 bases between. Germline V gene lookup returns CDR1 SGHDT and CDR2 YYEEEE. CDR3 length: 17 residues. CDR3 bases: TGTGCCAGCAGCTATACGGGACTACAAGGATTCAATCAGCCCCAGCATTTT. Its protein is CASSYTGLQGFNQPQHF.

This clone was detected once. This rearrangement joins TRBV28 to TRBJ2-5; tentative D call: TRBD2 (5 bases). CDR3 length equals 13 residues. V lost 1 base and J 6 bases, leaving 9 bases between the germline ends. Germline assignment: CDR1 MDHEN and CDR2 SYDVKM. The CDR3 bases are TGTGCCAGCAGTTTATCCGGGGAAAAGACCCAGTACTTC. Amino acid sequence: CASSLSGEKTQYF. Variable domain in full (rest from reference TRBV28 and TRBJ2-5): DVKVTQSSRYLVKRTGEKVFLECVQDMDHENMFWYRQDPGLGLRLIYFSYDVKMKEKGDIPEGYSVSREKKERFSLILESASTNQTSMYLCASSLSGEKTQYFGPGTRLLVL.

The CDR3 protein is CASTNSGRFLGNEQFF. The CDR3 region has the DNA TGTGCCAGTACCAATAGCGGGAGGTTTTTAGGGAATGAGCAGTTCTTC. The chain couples TRBV19 to TRBJ2-1; 10 bases agree with TRBD2. The CDR3 length is 16 residues. Germline V gene sequence: CDR1 LNHDA, CDR2 SQIVND (reference sequence). The V segment lost 7 bases and the J segment 7 bases; nucleotides outside the gene matches: 13.

The gene calls are TRBV29-1 and TRBJ2-7, with unresolved D. V lost 4 bases and J lost 2, with 15 bases in between. The length of the CDR3 is 14 residues. Germline V gene sequence: CDR1 SQVTM, CDR2 ANQGSEA. The CDR3 nucleotides read TGCAGCGTTGTCAGGCCTGAAATACCCTACGAGCAGTACTTC. This gives the protein CSVVRPEIPYEQYF.

The chain employs TRBV5-1 and TRBJ1-2, with 7 bases that match TRBD1. CDR1 is SGHRS and CDR2 is YFSETQ in the germline V gene. The CDR3 is 14 residues long. Unmatched junction bases numbered 6, after V lost 2 bases and J lost 5 bases. The CDR3 sequence is CASSFTTGEYGYTF. In nucleotides, the CDR3 is TGCGCCAGCAGCTTCACCACAGGGGAGTATGGCTACACCTTC.

The chain employs TRBV28 and TRBJ2-5; perhaps TRBD2 as D (6 bases). The CDR3 totals 14 residues. V gave up 3 bases and J gave up 7 bases, with 15 bases separating them. Germline V gene data show CDR1 as MDHEN and CDR2 as SYDVKM. This CDR3 is CASSFVGRGATQYF. In nucleotides, the CDR3 is TGTGCCAGCAGTTTCGTCGGGAGAGGGGCGACCCAGTACTTC.

This chain links TRBV29-1 with TRBJ2-7, with 7 bases that match TRBD1. CDR1 is SQVTM and CDR2 is ANQGSEA in the germline V gene. V was pared by 4 bases and J by 2 bases, with 2 bases of the junction left unmatched. The CDR3 is 12 amino acids. DNA for the CDR3: TGCAGCGTTGCAGGGGGTCCCTACGAGCAGTACTTC. Translation: CSVAGGPYEQYF.

This chain links TRBV20-1 with TRBJ2-7; possible D gene TRBD2, 5 bases. This CDR3 is 14 amino acids long. V lost 3 bases and J 4 bases, leaving 16 bases between the germline ends. CDR1 and CDR2 from the germline V gene are DFQATT and SNEGSKA (reference sequence). The CDR3 DNA follows: TGCAGTGCTAGTCTTCCGGGATATCAATACGAGCAGTACTTC. Its protein is CSASLPGYQYEQYF.

This sequence joins TRBV7-2 and TRBJ2-3, with 11 bases matching TRBD2. V shed 2 bases, J shed 1 base, and the junction held 2 bases outside the gene matches. In germline, CDR1 is SGHTA, CDR2 FQGNSA. This CDR3 is 16 amino acids long. The CDR3, as DNA: TGTGCCAGCAGCTTAACTAGCGGGAGCGGCACAGATACGCAGTATTTT. Translation: CASSLTSGSGTDTQYF.

By share of the sample, this clone is medium-sized. This chain connects TRBV5-4 to TRBJ2-1; 12 nucleotides match TRBD1. The CDR3 is 18 amino acids. CDR1 is SGHNT, CDR2 YYREEE, per germline (reference sequence). V lost 2 bases, J lost 1 base, and 7 bases stayed unmatched. CDR3 in DNA: TGTGCCAGCAGCTTAGCCCCGGGACAGGGGGCTTCCTACAATGAGCAGTTCTTC. It translates to CASSLAPGQGASYNEQFF. The complete variable domain, with remaining parts taken from reference TRBV5-4 and TRBJ2-1, reads ETGVTQSPTHLIKTRGQQVTLRCSSQSGHNTVSWYQQALGQGPQFIFQYYREEENGRGNFPPRFSGLQFPNYSSELNVNALELDDSALYLCASSLAPGQGASYNEQFFGPGTRLTVL.

This chain joins TRBV18 and TRBJ1-4, with unresolved D. The CDR3 covers 15 residues. Between the trimmed V and J ends, which lost 6 bases and 4 bases, there was a span of 15 bases. Germline values: CDR1 KGHSH, CDR2 LQKENI. CDR3 sequence reads: CASSHQTPINEKLFF. Here the CDR3 DNA reads TGTGCCAGCTCTCACCAAACTCCGATTAATGAAAAACTGTTTTTT.

This clone was detected a few times. The chain has TRBV20-1 and TRBJ2-1; 10 nucleotides align to TRBD2. V lost 3 bases to trimming and J lost 2 bases; unmatched junction nucleotides: 7. The germline gives CDR1 DFQATT, CDR2 SNEGSKA (reference sequence). The CDR3 spans 16 residues. CDR3 DNA: TGCAGTGCTAGTCCGACTAGCGGGTTCACCTACAATGAGCAGTTCTTC. Protein: CSASPTSGFTYNEQFF.